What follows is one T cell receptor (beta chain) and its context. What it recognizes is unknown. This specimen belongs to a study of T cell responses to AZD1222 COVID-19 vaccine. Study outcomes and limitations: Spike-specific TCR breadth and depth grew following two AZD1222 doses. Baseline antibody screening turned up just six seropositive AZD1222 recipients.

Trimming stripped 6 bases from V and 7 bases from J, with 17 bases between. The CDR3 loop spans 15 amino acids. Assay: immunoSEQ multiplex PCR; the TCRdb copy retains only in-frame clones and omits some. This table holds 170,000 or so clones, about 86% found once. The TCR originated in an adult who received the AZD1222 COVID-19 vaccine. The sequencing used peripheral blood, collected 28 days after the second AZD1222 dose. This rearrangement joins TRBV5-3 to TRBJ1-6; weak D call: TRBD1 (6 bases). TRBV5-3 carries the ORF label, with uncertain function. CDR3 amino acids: CARTTPGQKNSPLHF. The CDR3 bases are TGTGCCAGAACCACCCCGGGACAAAAGAATTCACCCCTCCACTTT.